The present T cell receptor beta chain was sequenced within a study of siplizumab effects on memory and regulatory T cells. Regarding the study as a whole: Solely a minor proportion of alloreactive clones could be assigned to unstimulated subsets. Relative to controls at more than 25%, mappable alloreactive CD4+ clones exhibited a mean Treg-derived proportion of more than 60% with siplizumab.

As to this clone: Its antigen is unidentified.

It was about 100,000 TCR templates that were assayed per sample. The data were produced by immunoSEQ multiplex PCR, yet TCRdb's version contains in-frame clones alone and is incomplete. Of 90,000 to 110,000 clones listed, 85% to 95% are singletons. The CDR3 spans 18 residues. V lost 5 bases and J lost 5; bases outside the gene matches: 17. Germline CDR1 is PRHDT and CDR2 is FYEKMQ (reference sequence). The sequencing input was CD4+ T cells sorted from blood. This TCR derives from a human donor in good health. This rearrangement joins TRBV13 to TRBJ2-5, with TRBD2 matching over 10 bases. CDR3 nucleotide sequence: TGTGCCAGCAGCGCCCCCGGCCGGCTAGCGGGGGTTGGGGAGACCCAGTACTTC. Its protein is CASSAPGRLAGVGETQYF.